Listed below are T cell receptor beta chains from one sample, sequenced in a study of T cell responses to AZD1222 COVID-19 vaccine. Libraries were prepared by immunoSEQ multiplex PCR; TCRdb keeps only in-frame clonotypes and omits some of them. The sample consists of some 170,000 clones, 85% to 90% of them appearing once. The material sequenced was peripheral blood, taken 28 days after the second dose of the MenACWY control vaccine. Receptor source: an adult who received the MenACWY meningococcal vaccine as a control. Each CDR3 is given with its conserved first and last residue. A D gene is named only where the DNA matches it firmly. Rows may omit the clone size; those that give it use once, few, many or a size class.

v_call,clone_size,cdr3_length,j_call,d_call,cdr3_nt,cdr3_aa
TRBV9,-,15,TRBJ1-5,-,TGTGCCAGCAGCCTTGGCGGGGGAGGGAATCAGCCCCAGCATTTT,CASSLGGGGNQPQHF
TRBV3-1/TRBV3-2,-,12,TRBJ1-1,-,TGTGCCAGCACCCAGGGAGCTACTAAAGCTTTCTTT,CASTQGATKAFF
TRBV4-2,-,16,TRBJ1-5,TRBD1,TGTGCCAGCAGCCTAGCCTTGGGACAGGGGAATCAGCCCCAGCATTTT,CASSLALGQGNQPQHF
TRBV30,-,14,TRBJ1-5,TRBD1,TGTGCCTGGAGTACGGACAGGATCAATCAGCCCCAGCATTTT,CAWSTDRINQPQHF
TRBV9,-,15,TRBJ1-4,TRBD1,TGTGCCAGCAGCGTATTCCCAGGGGGCGGTGAAAAACTGTTTTTT,CASSVFPGGGEKLFF
TRBV3-1/TRBV3-2,-,13,TRBJ1-1,-,TGTGCCAGCAGCCCCCGCTTGAACACTGAAGCTTTCTTT,CASSPRLNTEAFF
TRBV12-3/TRBV12-4,-,11,TRBJ2-3,-,TGTGCCAGTCAGGACGGAGATACGCAGTATTTT,CASQDGDTQYF
TRBV5-1,-,17,TRBJ2-1,-,TGCGCCAGCAGCCCAAACCTAGGAACTCCCTCCTACAATGAGCAGTTCTTC,CASSPNLGTPSYNEQFF
TRBV15,-,16,TRBJ1-5,TRBD1,TGTGCCACCAGCAGAGGGGGGGGACAGGGCAATCAGCCCCAGCATTTT,CATSRGGGQGNQPQHF
TRBV7-3,few,13,TRBJ1-1,-,TGTGCCAGCAGCGCAAGGGGGTACACTGAAGCTTTCTTT,CASSARGYTEAFF
TRBV7-8,-,18,TRBJ1-3,-,TGTGCCAGCAGCTTAGCGCTGGACAGCCTTGGCTCTGGAAACACCATATATTTT,CASSLALDSLGSGNTIYF
TRBV28,-,15,TRBJ1-5,TRBD1,TGTGCCAGCAGTTCCGGGACAGGGGGGAATCAGCCCCAGCATTTT,CASSSGTGGNQPQHF
TRBV28,-,13,TRBJ1-1,-,TGTGCCAGCATTCCTGCGGGCTACACTGAAGCTTTCTTT,CASIPAGYTEAFF
TRBV10-3,-,14,TRBJ1-1,-,TGTGCCATCAGTGAGTCGACGGTGGGCAGGGAAGCTTTCTTT,CAISESTVGREAFF
TRBV28,-,14,TRBJ2-6,-,TGTGCCACCTGTCGTGCCCCTGGGGCCAACGTCCTGACTTTC,CATCRAPGANVLTF
TRBV6-2/TRBV6-3,-,15,TRBJ1-5,-,TGTGCCAGCAGTGACCCCGTTTCCCCTCCGAGCCCCCAGCATTTT,CASSDPVSPPSPQHF
TRBV28,-,11,TRBJ1-1,-,TGTGCCAGCAGTACCAGGGGTGAAGCTTTCTTT,CASSTRGEAFF
TRBV30,-,14,TRBJ1-4,-,TGTGCCTGGAGCGGACTGACACCGGTCGAAAAACTGTTTTTT,CAWSGLTPVEKLFF
TRBV28,-,15,TRBJ2-7,-,TGTGCCAGCAGTTTACTAAGCCGGGACTTATACGAGCAGTACTTC,CASSLLSRDLYEQYF
TRBV6-5,-,15,TRBJ2-1,TRBD1,TGTGCCAGCAGTTACACTGAAACAGGGGTAGGTGAGCAGTTCTTC,CASSYTETGVGEQFF
TRBV5-6,-,12,TRBJ1-2,-,TGTGCCAGCAGCGACGGACTCTATGGCTACACCTTC,CASSDGLYGYTF
TRBV18,-,16,TRBJ2-6,TRBD2,TGTGCCAGCTCACCTTCGGGAGGCGCTGGGGCCAACGTCCTGACTTTC,CASSPSGGAGANVLTF
TRBV11-2,few,14,TRBJ2-7,-,TGTGCCAGCAGCTTAGTTTGGACAGTCGGTCAGAAGTACTTC,CASSLVWTVGQKYF
TRBV7-2,-,14,TRBJ2-4,TRBD1,TGTGCCAGCAGCCTACTGGGACAGGGGGACATTCAGTACTTC,CASSLLGQGDIQYF
TRBV6-5,-,13,TRBJ2-7,-,TGTGCCCTGCAGGCAGGAACATCCTACGAGCAGTACTTC,CALQAGTSYEQYF
TRBV7-9,once,11,TRBJ2-7,-,TGTGCCAGCAGCTTAGGAAGGGGGCAGTACTTC,CASSLGRGQYF
TRBV18,few,15,TRBJ1-5,TRBD1,TGTGCCAGCTCACCACCGGGGACAGGCAATCAGCCCCAGCATTTT,CASSPPGTGNQPQHF
TRBV6-2/TRBV6-3,-,15,TRBJ1-5,TRBD1,TGTGCCAGCAGCAAGACAGGGAAGGTTATTCAGCCCCAGCATTTT,CASSKTGKVIQPQHF
TRBV4-2,-,15,TRBJ1-4,TRBD1,TGTGCCAGCAGCCAATCGACAGGGGGTAATGAAAAACTGTTTTTT,CASSQSTGGNEKLFF
TRBV15,-,13,TRBJ1-2,-,TGTGCCACCAGCAGAGATCCCGGGGGCGCCTACACCTTC,CATSRDPGGAYTF
TRBV7-2,-,15,TRBJ2-7,-,TGTGCCAGCAGCTTAGCGGCCGGGAGGGGGCACGAGCAGTACTTC,CASSLAAGRGHEQYF
TRBV7-9,-,12,TRBJ1-2,-,TGTGCCAGCAGCTTTGAGAGATCTGGCTACACCTTC,CASSFERSGYTF
TRBV18,-,12,TRBJ1-1,-,TGTGCCAGCTCTACGTTTACCGGAGTGGCTTTCTTT,CASSTFTGVAFF
TRBV5-5,-,14,TRBJ2-7,TRBD2,TGTGCCAGCGGAGCTAGCGGGAGCCCCCTCGAGCAGTACTTC,CASGASGSPLEQYF
TRBV10-3,few,13,TRBJ2-1,TRBD2,TGTGCCATCGGGGGACTAGCTGACAATGAGCAGTTCTTC,CAIGGLADNEQFF
TRBV7-9,-,15,TRBJ1-4,-,TGTGCCAGCAGCTTATTCGGGCAGGAAAATGAAAAACTGTTTTTT,CASSLFGQENEKLFF
TRBV11-1,-,16,TRBJ1-6,TRBD1,TGTGCCAGCAGCTTACTCGGGACAGTCTATAATTCACCCCTCCACTTT,CASSLLGTVYNSPLHF
TRBV6-5,-,15,TRBJ1-3,-,TGTGCCAGCAGTTACCCCACTTACTCTGGAAACACCATATATTTT,CASSYPTYSGNTIYF
TRBV19,-,15,TRBJ1-2,-,TGTGCCAGTAGTGGAACGGGACCCCTTAACTATGGCTACACCTTC,CASSGTGPLNYGYTF
TRBV7-2,-,14,TRBJ2-7,TRBD1,TGTGCCAGCAGGAAACAGGGGCCTGTTTACGAGCAGTACTTC,CASRKQGPVYEQYF
TRBV5-4,-,14,TRBJ1-1,-,TGTGCCAGCAGCTTAATTGCGGGGGACACTGAAGCTTTCTTT,CASSLIAGDTEAFF
TRBV7-8,few,11,TRBJ2-7,-,TGTGCCAGCAGCTTATATCCCGAGCAGTACTTC,CASSLYPEQYF
TRBV19,-,15,TRBJ1-6,-,TGTGCCAGTAGGAGTAGGGGCTCAGGGGATTCACCCCTCCACTTT,CASRSRGSGDSPLHF
TRBV6-2/TRBV6-3,once,16,TRBJ1-5,-,TGTGCCAGCAGCCCCACGGCCCCCTGGGGCAATCAGCCCCAGCATTTT,CASSPTAPWGNQPQHF
TRBV19,-,15,TRBJ2-7,TRBD1,TGTGCCAGTAGTCCGGGACAGGCCTCCTCCTACGAGCAGTACTTC,CASSPGQASSYEQYF
TRBV27,once,14,TRBJ2-5,-,TGTGCCAGCAGTTTCAGGGGCAGGGAAGAGACCCAGTACTTC,CASSFRGREETQYF
TRBV27,few,11,TRBJ2-7,-,TGTGCCAGCAGAACGGGAGAGGAGCAGTACTTC,CASRTGEEQYF
TRBV19,-,13,TRBJ2-5,-,TGTGCCAGTAGTATTACCCCCCGCTCGACCCAGTACTTC,CASSITPRSTQYF
TRBV27,-,12,TRBJ2-7,-,TGTGCCAGCAGTTTCCCCGGGAACGAGCAGTACTTC,CASSFPGNEQYF
TRBV28,-,14,TRBJ1-1,TRBD1,TGTGCCAGCAGTTCGGGACAGCGGAACACTGAAGCTTTCTTT,CASSSGQRNTEAFF
TRBV10-3,-,13,TRBJ1-6,-,TGTGCCATATCCGGGACGGCGGGTTCATCCCTCCACTTT,CAISGTAGSSLHF
TRBV5-4,-,15,TRBJ2-3,-,TGTGCCAGCAGCTCAACAGGCCTCGGCACAGATACGCAGTATTTT,CASSSTGLGTDTQYF
TRBV21-1,-,16,TRBJ1-2,-,TGTGCCAGCAGCAAAGGATCCCTCGACAGGTACTATGGCTACACCTTC,CASSKGSLDRYYGYTF
TRBV6-2/TRBV6-3,-,14,TRBJ2-2,-,TGTGCCAGCAGTTACGGGCACTTCACCGGGGAGCTGTTTTTT,CASSYGHFTGELFF